This T cell receptor (beta chain) was retrieved from a study of T cells in Graves' hyperthyroidism and ophthalmopathy. On the study more broadly: Initial diagnosis, before any treatment, was when peripheral blood was collected. The study, taken as a whole, reports: Ophthalmopathy stood apart from stable hyperthyroidism in a 13 V-J model. Prediction of ophthalmopathy progression came a median roughly 6.6 months pre-onset.

Amplification targeted TCR beta CDR3 regions from RNA transcripts. First-round RT-PCR with HTBI primers amplified the TCR CDR3 region. A single record per CDR3 protein comes from TCRdb applying MiXCR to the multiplex PCR reads. The sample includes about 840,000 distinct CDR3 sequences, over 35% seen only once; the top ten take 8% to 9%. Stable Graves' hyperthyroidism denoted no ophthalmopathy progression over 18 months. About this clonotype itself: Its antigen is currently unknown.

The CDR3 runs 16 residues. Trimming cost V 1 base and J 4 bases, with 13 bases left between them. Per germline, CDR1 SGHVS and CDR2 FQNEAQ. The receptor comes from a man aged 18-30 years with Graves' hyperthyroidism. Sequenced input: blood. The chain employs TRBV7-8 and TRBJ2-2, with D perhaps assigned TRBD1 or TRBD2 (5 bases each). In DNA, the CDR3 is TGTGCCAGCAGCTTAGAGGTGGGGGTGGGCACCGGGGAGCTGTTTTTT. It yields the protein CASSLEVGVGTGELFF. The variable domain in full, with the rest retrieved from reference TRBV7-8 and TRBJ2-2, is GAGVSQSPRYKVAKRGQDVALRCDPISGHVSLFWYQQALGQGPEFLTYFQNEAQLDKSGLPSDRFFAERPEGSVSTLKIQRTQQEDSAVYLCASSLEVGVGTGELFFGEGSRLTVL.